A selection of T cell receptor beta chains follows, all from one sample in a study of blood T cell repertoires in COVID-19. Sequenced by immunoSEQ multiplex PCR; TCRdb stores in-frame clones only, minus some. This table has 310,000 or so clones, 88% appearing once. The specimen sequenced was peripheral blood. The receptors stem from a woman aged 45-65 years with active or convalescent COVID-19. Each CDR3 is given with its conserved first and last residue. The order of the fields is V gene, clone size, D gene, CDR3 length, J gene, CDR3 protein, CDR3 DNA. D genes are given only for firm matches. Size is omitted from some rows. Given values are once, few, many or a class for expanded clones.

>TRBV12-3/TRBV12-4|-|TRBD1|13|TRBJ2-5
CASRDRGQETQYF
TGTGCCAGCCGGGACAGGGGTCAAGAGACCCAGTACTTC
>TRBV7-2|-|-|15|TRBJ1-4
CASSGEGGTNEKLFF
TGTGCCAGCAGCGGGGAGGGGGGAACTAATGAAAAACTGTTTTTT
>TRBV2|-|-|15|TRBJ2-7
CASRLNRDGTYEQYF
TGTGCCAGCAGACTTAACAGGGATGGAACCTACGAGCAGTACTTC
>TRBV2|-|TRBD1|15|TRBJ2-7
CASSETGEEVNEQYF
TGTGCCAGCAGTGAAACAGGGGAAGAAGTAAACGAGCAGTACTTC
>TRBV6-5|-|-|14|TRBJ2-7
CASTSPASTYEQYF
TGTGCCAGCACATCTCCAGCGTCAACCTACGAGCAGTACTTC
>TRBV7-9|few|-|13|TRBJ1-6
CASSSDSNSPLHF
TGTGCCAGCAGCAGCGACAGTAATTCACCCCTCCACTTT
>TRBV5-5|-|-|11|TRBJ2-7
CASSPSYEQYF
TGTGCCAGCAGCCCTTCCTACGAGCAGTACTTC
>TRBV5-4|-|-|13|TRBJ1-4
CASSLPGREKLFF
TGTGCCAGCAGCTTGCCAGGGAGGGAAAAACTGTTTTTT
>TRBV11-2|few|-|15|TRBJ2-1
CASSTGQSPWDEQFF
TGTGCCAGCAGCACCGGACAATCCCCCTGGGATGAGCAGTTCTTC
>TRBV4-3|once|-|18|TRBJ1-1
CASSQDLGGSSASTEAFF
TGCGCCAGCAGCCAAGATCTTGGGGGGTCGAGTGCGTCAACTGAAGCTTTCTTT
>TRBV7-9|-|TRBD1|14|TRBJ1-1
CASSGDRVDTEAFF
TGTGCCAGCAGCGGAGACAGGGTGGACACTGAAGCTTTCTTT
>TRBV2|once|-|13|TRBJ1-1
CASSVREMASAFF
TGTGCCAGCAGTGTCCGGGAGATGGCGTCTGCTTTCTTT
>TRBV18|-|TRBD1|17|TRBJ1-3
CASSLTSTGNIGNTIYF
TGTGCCAGCTCACTCACCTCGACAGGGAATATAGGAAACACCATATATTTT
>TRBV14|-|TRBD1|16|TRBJ1-2
CASSQDGGQWHYGYTF
TGTGCCAGCAGCCAAGATGGGGGACAGTGGCACTATGGCTACACCTTC
>TRBV19|many|TRBD1|14|TRBJ1-1
CASSLDRGLTEAFF
TGTGCCAGTAGTCTTGACAGGGGCCTCACTGAAGCTTTCTTT
>TRBV6-5|-|TRBD1|13|TRBJ2-7
CASRTGGPGQQYF
TGTGCCAGCAGGACAGGGGGGCCGGGCCAGCAGTACTTC
>TRBV25-1|-|-|13|TRBJ1-2
CASSLGGDYGYTF
TGTGCCAGCAGTTTAGGGGGTGACTATGGCTACACCTTC
>TRBV27|few|-|15|TRBJ2-7
CASSLGGGFPDEQYF
TGTGCCAGCAGTTTAGGAGGCGGATTCCCGGACGAGCAGTACTTC
>TRBV30|-|-|12|TRBJ1-5
CAWSVRDQPQHF
TGTGCCTGGAGTGTACGGGATCAGCCCCAGCATTTT
>TRBV28|-|-|12|TRBJ1-2
CASSSGQKGYTF
TGTGCCAGCAGTTCCGGACAGAAAGGCTACACCTTC
>TRBV5-1|-|TRBD2|18|TRBJ2-1
CASSSDRGLLSGNNEQFF
TGCGCCAGCAGCTCCGACAGAGGCCTTCTTAGCGGGAACAATGAGCAGTTCTTC
>TRBV7-9|-|TRBD1|14|TRBJ1-4
CASSQGAGKEKLFF
TGTGCCAGCAGCCAGGGGGCGGGTAAAGAAAAACTGTTTTTT
>TRBV3-1/TRBV3-2|-|-|16|TRBJ1-2
CASSQDLLSGGKGYTF
TGTGCCAGCAGCCAAGATCTGTTGTCTGGGGGGAAAGGCTACACCTTC
>TRBV30|-|TRBD1|14|TRBJ1-2
CAWATGQMNYGYTF
TGTGCCTGGGCTACGGGACAGATGAACTATGGCTACACCTTC
>TRBV4-1|-|-|14|TRBJ2-3
CASSQVGVGDTQYF
TGCGCCAGCAGCCAAGTGGGAGTCGGCGATACGCAGTATTTT
>TRBV11-1|-|TRBD1|15|TRBJ2-2
CASSLRTGNTGELFF
TGTGCCAGCAGCTTAAGGACAGGGAACACCGGGGAGCTGTTTTTT
>TRBV7-2|-|TRBD1|15|TRBJ1-3
CASSLEAGGSNTIYF
TGTGCCAGCAGCTTAGAGGCAGGGGGTTCAAACACCATATATTTT
>TRBV6-2/TRBV6-3|-|TRBD2|16|TRBJ2-5
CASSSPSGGASETQYF
TGTGCCAGCAGTTCGCCTAGCGGGGGGGCCTCGGAGACCCAGTACTTC
>TRBV30|-|-|13|TRBJ2-3
CAWNRVPPDTQYF
TGTGCCTGGAATCGGGTTCCCCCAGATACGCAGTATTTT
>TRBV6-1|-|TRBD1|17|TRBJ1-2
CASSEAYGTGRSYGYTF
TGTGCCAGCAGTGAAGCGTATGGGACAGGGAGGTCCTATGGCTACACCTTC
>TRBV11-2|-|TRBD2|15|TRBJ2-1
CASSFILAGVHEQFF
TGTGCCAGCAGCTTTATCCTAGCGGGAGTTCATGAGCAGTTCTTC
>TRBV28|once|-|14|TRBJ1-3
CASSFVRVGDTIYF
TGTGCCAGCAGTTTTGTGAGGGTCGGGGACACCATATATTTT
>TRBV29-1|-|TRBD1|14|TRBJ1-2
CSVAGGGTIYGYTF
TGCAGCGTTGCAGGGGGTGGGACAATCTATGGCTACACCTTC
>TRBV5-8|-|-|15|TRBJ1-2
CASRTISPVAYGYTF
TGTGCCAGCAGAACCATAAGTCCGGTCGCCTATGGCTACACCTTC
>TRBV28|-|-|14|TRBJ1-5
CASSLAREEEPQHF
TGTGCCAGCAGTTTAGCCCGGGAGGAGGAGCCCCAGCATTTT
>TRBV11-2|-|-|14|TRBJ1-1
CASSLQEAGTEAFF
TGTGCCAGCAGCTTACAGGAGGCTGGCACTGAAGCTTTCTTT
>TRBV12-3/TRBV12-4|-|-|12|TRBJ2-1
CATSSGGNEQFF
TGTGCCACCTCCTCCGGGGGAAATGAGCAGTTCTTC